The sequence of this T cell receptor (beta chain) was determined in a study of CXCR3-negative and CXCR3-positive naive CD8 T cells. Study-wide results and limits: CXCR3-negative naive cells had less hydrophobic TRB CDR3s than did CXCR3-positive naive cells.

Worth noting for this clonotype: Antigen specificity is unknown.

Researchers prepared the TRB cDNA libraries using 5' RACE with UMI labels. TCRdb reworked the 5' RACE reads into one entry per CDR3 protein, no DNA. Its clone listing holds around 140,000 distinct CDR3 sequences. The germline CDR1 and CDR2 sequences are DFQATT and SNEGSKA (reference sequence). This CDR3 region has 14 residues. Naive CD8+ T cells displayed a CD45RO-CCR7+CD27+CD95- phenotype. The material sequenced was naive CXCR3+ CD8+ T cells from blood. As to subset: CD45RO-CCR7+CD27+CD95- naive CD8+ T cells expressing CXCR3 (TNR3+). The chain carries TRBV20-1 and TRBJ2-1; TCRdb outputs TRBD2, but without DNA this stays unchecked. This sequence originates from a human donor in good health. Some clones in this sample may be carry-over from other donors' samples. CDR3 loop: CLLVAGTSNNEQFF.